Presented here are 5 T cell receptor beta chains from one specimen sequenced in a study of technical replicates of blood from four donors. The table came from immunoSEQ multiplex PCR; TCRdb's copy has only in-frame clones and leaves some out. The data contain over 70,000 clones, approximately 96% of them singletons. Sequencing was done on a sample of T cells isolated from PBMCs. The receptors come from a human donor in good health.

CDR3 protein: CASSYFRQGDTEAFF. Written as DNA, the CDR3 is TGTGCCAGCAGTTACTTTAGACAGGGCGACACTGAAGCTTTCTTT. The chain links TRBV6-5 to TRBJ1-1; 7 bases agree with TRBD1. Germline loops: CDR1 MNHEY, CDR2 SVGAGI. Losses at the gene ends were 1 base for V and 3 bases for J; bases not matched to a gene: 5. The CDR3 covers 15 residues.

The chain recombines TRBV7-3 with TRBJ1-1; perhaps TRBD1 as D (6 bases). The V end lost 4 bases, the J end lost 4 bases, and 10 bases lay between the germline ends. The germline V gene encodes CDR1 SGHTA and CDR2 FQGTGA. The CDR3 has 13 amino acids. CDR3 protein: CASSSRQATEAFF. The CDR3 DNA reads TGTGCCAGCAGCTCTAGACAGGCCACTGAAGCTTTCTTT.

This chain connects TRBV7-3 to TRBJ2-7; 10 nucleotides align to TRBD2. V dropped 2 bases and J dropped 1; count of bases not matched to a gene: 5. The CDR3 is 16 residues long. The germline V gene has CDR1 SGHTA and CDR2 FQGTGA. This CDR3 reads CASSLRLAGASYEQYF. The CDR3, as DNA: TGTGCCAGCAGCTTACGGCTAGCGGGAGCTTCCTACGAGCAGTACTTC.

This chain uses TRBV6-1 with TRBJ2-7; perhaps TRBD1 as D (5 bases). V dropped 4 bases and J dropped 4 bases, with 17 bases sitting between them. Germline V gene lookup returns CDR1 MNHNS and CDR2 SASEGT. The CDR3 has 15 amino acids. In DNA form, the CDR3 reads TGTGCCAGCAGTGCCTCGACATACAGGCTTTACGAGCAGTACTTC. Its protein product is CASSASTYRLYEQYF.

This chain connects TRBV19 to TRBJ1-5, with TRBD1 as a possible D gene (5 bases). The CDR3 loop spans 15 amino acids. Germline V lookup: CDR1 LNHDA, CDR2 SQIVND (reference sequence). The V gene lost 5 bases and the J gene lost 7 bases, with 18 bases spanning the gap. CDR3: CASSGPGRAGQPQHF. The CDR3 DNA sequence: TGTGCCAGTAGTGGGCCAGGGAGGGCTGGCCAGCCCCAGCATTTT.